This TCR beta chain was identified in a study of T cell responses to AZD1222 COVID-19 vaccine. Study results and limitations: Spike regions recognized by vaccine-associated CD4 TCRs spanned the protein, led by 160-218 and 743-854.

TCRdb's table, derived via immunoSEQ multiplex PCR, lists solely in-frame clones and lacks some. The profile shows roughly 110,000 clones, around 90% of them singletons. This clone appeared a single time. The antigen remains unidentified. The origin of this receptor is an adult in good health. Source: peripheral blood, taken on day 0 of AZD1222 vaccination.

For the CDR3, the DNA is TGCGCCAGCAGCCCAACAGGGGAACCCTACGAGCAGTACTTC. It codes for CASSPTGEPYEQYF. This chain joins TRBV5-1 and TRBJ2-7, with 7 bases aligning to TRBD1. The CDR3 length is 14 residues. The V gene's germline CDR1 is SGHRS and CDR2 YFSETQ. V shed 4 bases and J 2 bases; nucleotides not matched to a gene: 6.